Listed below are T cell receptor beta chains from one sample, sequenced in a study of shared clonotypes between healthy human individuals. TCRdb's copy holds only in-frame clones and misses some; the assay was immunoSEQ multiplex PCR. The top ten clones hold about 0.25% of a sample with 800,000 to 950,000 clones, about 96% of them seen once. Input material: naive CD8+ T cells sorted from blood. All receptors derive from a man in his thirties or forties in good health. The CDR3 runs from the conserved cysteine through the conserved F or W. A D gene is named only where the DNA matches it firmly. A clone size is listed for some rows: how often the clone was seen (once, few, many), or a class if it is expanded.

TRBJ2-1,-,TRBD2,TRBV13,TGTGCCAGCCGCAGGATGACTAGCGGGAGGGACAATGAGCAGTTCTTC,CASRRMTSGRDNEQFF
TRBJ2-7,-,-,TRBV11-3,TGTGCCAGCAGCCCCCCTCCCGGAGGGGGTTACGAGCAGTACTTC,CASSPPPGGGYEQYF
TRBJ1-5,-,-,TRBV9,TGTGCCAGCAGCGAGGGGGGACGCCTCCATCAGCCCCAGCATTTT,CASSEGGRLHQPQHF
TRBJ2-1,-,TRBD2,TRBV7-9,TGTGCCAGCAGCTTAGTCATCCGGGAGGGCTACAATGAGCAGTTCTTC,CASSLVIREGYNEQFF
TRBJ2-1,-,-,TRBV11-2,TGTGCCAGCAGCTCGGTTGATGAGCAGTTCTTC,CASSSVDEQFF
TRBJ2-5,-,-,TRBV11-2,TGTGCCAGCAGCTTAACAGGAAGACAAGAGACCCAGTACTTC,CASSLTGRQETQYF
TRBJ1-1,-,-,TRBV5-1,TGCGCCAGCAGCTTGTTCCAGGGACCGACGGACACTGAAGCTTTCTTT,CASSLFQGPTDTEAFF
TRBJ2-1,-,TRBD1,TRBV7-2,TGTGCCAGCAGCTTAGCGCTAAGGGACAGGGAGTTGCAGTTCTTC,CASSLALRDRELQFF
TRBJ1-1,-,TRBD1,TRBV7-9,TGTGCCAGCAGCAACGGGACAGGGGGGAACACTGAAGCTTTCTTT,CASSNGTGGNTEAFF
TRBJ2-7,-,TRBD2,TRBV5-1,TGCGCCAGCGCACTAGCGGGAGGAATCGAGCAGTACTTC,CASALAGGIEQYF
TRBJ2-1,-,-,TRBV29-1,TGCAGCGTTGGGGCGCCCCTTGGGGATGAGCAGTTCTTC,CSVGAPLGDEQFF
TRBJ2-5,-,-,TRBV29-1,TGCAGCGTTGAATTCCTCCAAGAGACCCAGTACTTC,CSVEFLQETQYF
TRBJ2-7,-,TRBD2,TRBV27,TGTGCCAGCAAACTCGGGACTAGCGGATTCTACGAGCAGTACTTC,CASKLGTSGFYEQYF
TRBJ2-3,-,TRBD2,TRBV7-2,TGTGCCAGCAGCCTGAGGCCGGGGGGTGAGCAGTATTTT,CASSLRPGGEQYF
TRBJ2-1,-,TRBD1,TRBV28,TGTGCCAGCAGCGGGGACAGGGGGAACGATGAGCAGTTCTTC,CASSGDRGNDEQFF
TRBJ2-7,-,-,TRBV9,TGTGCCAGCAGCGTATCGGGGGCCACCTACGAGCAGTACTTC,CASSVSGATYEQYF
TRBJ2-2,once,-,TRBV6-1,TGTGCCAGCAGTGACGCACCAGGGTTTGCCGGGGAGCTGTTTTTT,CASSDAPGFAGELFF
TRBJ1-1,-,-,TRBV28,TGTGCCAGCAGTTTATTTACAGCTAAGAACACTGAAGCTTTCTTT,CASSLFTAKNTEAFF
TRBJ2-1,-,-,TRBV6-6,TGTGCCAGCAGTTACGAGCTCCCCAGCTCCTACAATGAGCAGTTCTTC,CASSYELPSSYNEQFF
TRBJ2-7,once,-,TRBV2,TGTGCCAGCAGTGGGGACGGCGCCTACGAGCAGTACTTC,CASSGDGAYEQYF
TRBJ2-7,once,-,TRBV9,TGTGCCAGCAGCGGACGATCCTACGAGCAGTACTTC,CASSGRSYEQYF
TRBJ1-4,-,TRBD1,TRBV29-1,TGCAGCGTTGAAGATCTCTCGTCAGGGGGCTTTGAAAAACTGTTTTTT,CSVEDLSSGGFEKLFF
TRBJ2-1,-,TRBD2,TRBV5-3,TGTGCCAGAAGCTTGTGTAGGCTAGCGGGATTAAATGAGCAGTTCTTC,CARSLCRLAGLNEQFF
TRBJ2-7,-,TRBD2,TRBV7-6,TGTGCCAGCAGCACGGGACTAGCAGACTACGAGCAGTACTTC,CASSTGLADYEQYF
TRBJ2-5,once,-,TRBV29-1,TGCAGCGTGAGCCCCGGCCCGACTGAGGAGACCCAGTACTTC,CSVSPGPTEETQYF
TRBJ2-7,-,TRBD2,TRBV7-8,TGTGCCAGCAGCTCGAGACCGGGACTAGCATTCGAGCAGTACTTC,CASSSRPGLAFEQYF
TRBJ1-2,-,TRBD1,TRBV13,TGTGCCAGCAGCAAAAAGGGACAGCGTAACTATGGCTACACCTTC,CASSKKGQRNYGYTF
TRBJ2-7,-,-,TRBV5-6,TGTGCCAGCAGCTTGAACAGGGAGGTCCCGTACGGCGAGCAGTACTTC,CASSLNREVPYGEQYF
TRBJ2-2,-,TRBD2,TRBV7-3,TGTGCCAGCAGCCCAGGGACTAGCGGAAGCACCGGGGAGCTGTTTTTT,CASSPGTSGSTGELFF
TRBJ2-3,-,TRBD2,TRBV27,TGTGCCAGCAGTCGTCCGGGACTAGTGACAGATACGCAGTATTTT,CASSRPGLVTDTQYF
TRBJ2-2,-,-,TRBV6-5,TGTGCCAGCCGGAGCCGGGACAAAGCCGGGGAGCTGTTTTTT,CASRSRDKAGELFF
TRBJ2-5,-,-,TRBV6-5,TGTGCCAGCAGCTCGGGCAACGAAGAGACCCAGTACTTC,CASSSGNEETQYF
TRBJ2-1,-,-,TRBV6-1,TGTGCCAGCAGTGAAGACGGAGTGGGAGCCCGGAATGAGCAGTTCTTC,CASSEDGVGARNEQFF
TRBJ1-1,-,-,TRBV29-1,TGCAGCGTAATGGTGGAGGGGTTCGGGAACACTGAAGCTTTCTTT,CSVMVEGFGNTEAFF
TRBJ2-5,-,TRBD1,TRBV7-8,TGTGCCAGCAGCTTAGAAAGGACAGGGGAAGTGAAAGAGACCCAGTACTTC,CASSLERTGEVKETQYF
TRBJ2-1,-,TRBD2,TRBV4-1,TGCGCCAGCAGCTTTGTCACCGGGACTAGAAATGAGCAGTTCTTC,CASSFVTGTRNEQFF
TRBJ2-3,-,-,TRBV9,TGTGCCAGCAGCGACCGACTAGTGAGCACAGATACGCAGTATTTT,CASSDRLVSTDTQYF
TRBJ2-7,-,TRBD2,TRBV7-8,TGTGCCAGCAGCTTAGTACCCGGGACTAGCGGGAGCTACGAGCAGTACTTC,CASSLVPGTSGSYEQYF
TRBJ2-5,-,-,TRBV29-1,TGCAGCGTTGAAGATGCAGAGTCGGAACGCCAAGAGACCCAGTACTTC,CSVEDAESERQETQYF
TRBJ2-7,-,-,TRBV4-1,TGCGCCAGCAGCCAAGATTTTATTTTCTCCTACGAGCAGTACTTC,CASSQDFIFSYEQYF
TRBJ2-5,-,-,TRBV5-8,TGTGCCAGCAGCTTGCTAGGGCAAGAGACCCAGTACTTC,CASSLLGQETQYF
TRBJ1-1,-,-,TRBV9,TGTGCCAGCAGCGACGGACTGAAACACACTGAAGCTTTCTTT,CASSDGLKHTEAFF
TRBJ1-3,-,-,TRBV10-3,TGTGCCATCAGGGACAACGGAAACACCATATATTTT,CAIRDNGNTIYF
TRBJ2-7,-,-,TRBV13,TGTGCCAGCAGCTTAGGGTTGTTATCCTACGAGCAGTACTTC,CASSLGLLSYEQYF
TRBJ2-7,-,TRBD2,TRBV5-1,TGCGCCAGCAGGGGACTAGCGGGAGATGAAACCCACGAGCAGTACTTC,CASRGLAGDETHEQYF
TRBJ2-5,-,-,TRBV7-7,TGTGCTAGCAGCTTAAGGGAGTACCAAGAGACCCAGTACTTC,CASSLREYQETQYF
TRBJ2-1,-,TRBD2,TRBV27,TGTGCCAGCAGTTTAGTTGCGGGAGCAGTTGGTGAGCAGTTCTTC,CASSLVAGAVGEQFF
TRBJ2-3,-,TRBD1,TRBV5-6,TGTGCCAGCAGCCTGTTGCAGGGGGCGCCTGATACGCAGTATTTT,CASSLLQGAPDTQYF
TRBJ2-2,-,TRBD1,TRBV9,TGTGCCAGCACCGTGACAGGGGGCGCGGACACCGGGGAGCTGTTTTTT,CASTVTGGADTGELFF
TRBJ1-2,-,TRBD1,TRBV7-9,TGTGCCAGCAGCCCAGGGACAGGTCTTTCAAACTATGGCTACACCTTC,CASSPGTGLSNYGYTF
TRBJ2-7,-,TRBD1,TRBV6-5,TGTGCCAGCAGTTACGGGGGACAGTCGGGGCAGTACTTC,CASSYGGQSGQYF
TRBJ2-1,-,-,TRBV19,TGTGCCAGTAGTATCACTCCAAGCCCCTACAATGAGCAGTTCTTC,CASSITPSPYNEQFF
TRBJ2-2,-,-,TRBV7-9,TGTGCCACTGTGTTAATGTGGGATAACACCGGGGAGCTGTTTTTT,CATVLMWDNTGELFF
TRBJ2-3,-,-,TRBV30,TGTGCCTGGGTAGCAGCAAACACAGATACGCAGTATTTT,CAWVAANTDTQYF
TRBJ2-3,once,-,TRBV27,TGTGCCAGCAGTTTTCTCAGGGTTACCGATACGCAGTATTTT,CASSFLRVTDTQYF
TRBJ2-1,-,-,TRBV7-9,TGTGCCAGCAGCTCCCGACTAGTACTACAATGGTGGCAGTTCTTC,CASSSRLVLQWWQFF
TRBJ1-2,-,-,TRBV7-9,TGTGCCAGCAGGGCTGGGGGCAACTATGGCTACACCTTC,CASRAGGNYGYTF
TRBJ1-2,-,-,TRBV27,TGTGCCAGCAGTTTAGTGGGGGACTACTATGGCTACACCTTC,CASSLVGDYYGYTF
TRBJ2-7,-,-,TRBV29-1,TGCAGCGTTGAAGATAAAACAGGGAGTTTGGAGCAGTACTTC,CSVEDKTGSLEQYF
TRBJ2-7,-,-,TRBV12-5,TGTGCTAGTGGTTTCAGGGCCTCCTACGAGCAGTACTTC,CASGFRASYEQYF